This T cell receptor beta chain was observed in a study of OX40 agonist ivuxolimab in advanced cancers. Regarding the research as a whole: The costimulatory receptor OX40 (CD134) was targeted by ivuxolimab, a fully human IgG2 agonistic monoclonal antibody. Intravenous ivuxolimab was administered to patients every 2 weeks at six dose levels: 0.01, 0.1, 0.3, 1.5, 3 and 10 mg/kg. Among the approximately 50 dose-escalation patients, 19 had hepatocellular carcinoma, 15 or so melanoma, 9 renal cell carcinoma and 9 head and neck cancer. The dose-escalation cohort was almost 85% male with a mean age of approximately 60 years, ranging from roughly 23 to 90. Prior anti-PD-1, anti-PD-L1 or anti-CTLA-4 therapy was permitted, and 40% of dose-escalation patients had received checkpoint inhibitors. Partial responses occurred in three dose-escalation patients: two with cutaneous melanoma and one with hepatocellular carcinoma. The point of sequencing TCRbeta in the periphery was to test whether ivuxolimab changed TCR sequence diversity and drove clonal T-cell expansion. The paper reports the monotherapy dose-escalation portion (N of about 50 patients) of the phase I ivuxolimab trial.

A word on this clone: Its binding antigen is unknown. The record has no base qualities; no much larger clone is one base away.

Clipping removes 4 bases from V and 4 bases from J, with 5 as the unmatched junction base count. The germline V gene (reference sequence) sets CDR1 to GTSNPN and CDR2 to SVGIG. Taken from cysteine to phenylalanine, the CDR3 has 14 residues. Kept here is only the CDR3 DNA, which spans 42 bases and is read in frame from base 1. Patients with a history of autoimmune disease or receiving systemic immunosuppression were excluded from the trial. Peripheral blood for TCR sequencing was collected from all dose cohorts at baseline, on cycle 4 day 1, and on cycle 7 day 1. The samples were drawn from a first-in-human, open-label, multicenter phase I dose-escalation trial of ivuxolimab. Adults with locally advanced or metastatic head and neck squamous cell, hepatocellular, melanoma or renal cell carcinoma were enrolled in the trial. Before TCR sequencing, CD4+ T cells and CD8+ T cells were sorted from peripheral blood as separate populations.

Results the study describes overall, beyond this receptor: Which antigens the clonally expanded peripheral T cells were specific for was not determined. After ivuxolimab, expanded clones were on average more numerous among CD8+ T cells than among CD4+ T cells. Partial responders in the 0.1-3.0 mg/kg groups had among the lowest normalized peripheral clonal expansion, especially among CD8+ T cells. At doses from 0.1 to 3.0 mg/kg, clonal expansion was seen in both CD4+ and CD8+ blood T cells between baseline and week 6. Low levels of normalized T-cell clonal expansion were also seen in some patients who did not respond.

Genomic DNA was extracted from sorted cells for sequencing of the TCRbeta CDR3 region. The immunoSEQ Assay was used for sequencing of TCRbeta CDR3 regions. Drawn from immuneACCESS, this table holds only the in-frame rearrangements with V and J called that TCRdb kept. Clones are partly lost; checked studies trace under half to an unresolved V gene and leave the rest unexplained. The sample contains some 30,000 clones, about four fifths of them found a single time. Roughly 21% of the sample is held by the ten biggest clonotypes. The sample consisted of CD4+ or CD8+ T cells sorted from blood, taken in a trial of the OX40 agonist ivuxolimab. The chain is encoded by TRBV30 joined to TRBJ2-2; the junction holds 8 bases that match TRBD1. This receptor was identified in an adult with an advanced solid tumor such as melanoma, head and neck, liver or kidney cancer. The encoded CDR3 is CAWNRGYGTGELFF. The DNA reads TGTGCCTGGAACAGGGGGTACGGCACCGGGGAGCTGTTTTTT.